This entry lists 25 T cell receptor beta chains sequenced from one sample in a study of CD8+CD57+ T cells in acquired aplastic anemia. Genomic DNA templated the TCR beta VDJ and CDR3 profiling. TCRdb re-derived calls from the reads in MiXCR, one entry per CDR3 protein. Found here are about 130,000 distinct CDR3 sequences, around 50% of them singletons; the top ten hold around 2.3%. The source material was sorted CD4+, CD8+, or CD8+CD57+ T cells (not recorded which) from PBMCs. These receptors all stem from a human donor in good health, serving as a control.

This clonotype was picked up many times. The chain has TRBV2 and TRBJ2-7; 10 bases are a match to TRBD1. This CDR3 is 14 amino acids long. V dropped 5 bases and J dropped 3; count of bases not matched to a gene: 4. Germline loops: CDR1 SNHLY, CDR2 FYNNEI. The CDR3 loop reads CASSTGTGVYEQYF. CDR3 bases: TGTGCCAGCAGTACCGGGACAGGGGTCTACGAGCAGTACTTC.

This clonotype was detected ten times or more. The V call is TRBV19, the J call TRBJ2-5; tentatively, D is TRBD1 (6 bases). V lost 8 bases and J lost 4, with 14 bases in between. The CDR3 is 13 amino acids. CDR1 is LNHDA, CDR2 SQIVND, per germline (reference sequence). CDR3 DNA: TGTGCCAGTCCTGGCAGGGGACGAGAGACCCAGTACTTC. Protein sequence: CASPGRGRETQYF.

Comment on this clonotype: A read error may produce the germline difference seen at one junction end. The chain has TRBV4-1 and TRBJ2-1, with 9 bases identical to TRBD2. Germline loops: CDR1 MGHRA, CDR2 YSYEKL. This CDR3 region has 13 residues. The CDR3 loop reads CASSRLAGTEQFF. CDR3 nucleotide sequence: TGCGCCAGCAGCCGCCTAGCGGGGACTGAGCAGTTCTTT.

The rearrangement uses TRBV7-2 and TRBJ2-7; D is perhaps TRBD2 (5 bases). Germline V gene sequence: CDR1 SGHTA, CDR2 FQGNSA. Trimming shortened V by 1 base and J by 12 bases, and 7 bases separated the two germline ends. The CDR3 has 10 residues. CDR3 sequence: CASSLGRRYF. Written as DNA, the CDR3 is TGTGCCAGCAGCTTAGGGAGGCGGTACTTC. The variable domain in full, with the rest retrieved from reference TRBV7-2 and TRBJ2-7, is GAGVSQSPSNKVTEKGKDVELRCDPISGHTALYWYRQSLGQGLEFLIYFQGNSAPDKSGLPSDRFSAERTGGSVSTLTIQRTQQEDSAVYLCASSLGRRYFGPGTRLTVT.

This clonotype was seen repeatedly, ten times or more. The rearrangement uses TRBV20-1 and TRBJ1-5; D may be TRBD1 (6 bases). V gave up 6 bases and J gave up 0 bases, with 15 bases separating them. Germline V gives CDR1 DFQATT, CDR2 SNEGSKA (reference sequence). The CDR3 loop spans 15 amino acids. The CDR3 reads CSASRTDYSNQPQHF. CDR3 in DNA: TGCAGTGCCAGTCGGACAGATTATAGCAATCAGCCCCAGCATTTT.

The gene calls are TRBV10-3 and TRBJ1-1; possible D gene TRBD1, 6 bases. Germline values: CDR1 ENHRY, CDR2 SYGVKD. The CDR3 totals 14 residues. The germline V and J ends were trimmed by 5 bases and 3 bases, with 13 bases remaining between them. The CDR3 protein is CAISRNREHTEAFF. CDR3 DNA: TGTGCCATCAGTAGAAACAGGGAACACACTGAAGCTTTCTTT.

The J gene is TRBJ2-2, the V gene TRBV19; D is ambiguous. Per germline, CDR1 LNHDA and CDR2 SQIVND (reference sequence). Trimming shortened V by 3 bases and J by 0 bases, and 8 bases separated the two germline ends. The CDR3 contains 15 residues. This CDR3 reads CASSIAAANTGELFF. The CDR3 DNA is TGTGCCAGTAGTATCGCAGCCGCGAACACCGGGGAGCTGTTTTTT.

This rearrangement joins TRBV7-3 to TRBJ2-1; 14 nucleotides line up with TRBD2. Germline-derived CDR1 and CDR2 are SGHTA and FQGTGA. The CDR3 runs 19 residues. Trimming took 2 bases from V and 5 from J; bases not matched to a gene: 11. CDR3 in DNA: TGTGCCAGCAGCTTAGGCCCCTCGACTAGCGGGGGGGCAGACAATGAGCAGTTCTTC. Translated: CASSLGPSTSGGADNEQFF. Supplemented by reference TRBV7-3 and TRBJ2-1, the full variable domain reads GAGVSQTPSNKVTEKGKYVELRCDPISGHTALYWYRQSLGQGPEFLIYFQGTGAADDSGLPNDRFFAVRPEGSVSTLKIQRTERGDSAVYLCASSLGPSTSGGADNEQFFGPGTRLTVL.

The sample holds many counts of this clonotype. The chain uses TRBV20-1 and TRBJ2-3; D is perhaps TRBD1 (5 bases). Germline values: CDR1 DFQATT, CDR2 SNEGSKA (reference sequence). The ends were cut back, 6 bases at V and 0 bases at J, with 16 bases in the middle. The CDR3 consists of 15 residues. CDR3 protein: CSAENRKTSTDTQYF. Here the CDR3 DNA reads TGCAGTGCGGAAAACAGGAAGACTAGCACAGATACGCAGTATTTT.

The rearrangement joins TRBV7-9 to TRBJ1-1; tentative D call: TRBD1 (5 bases). Germline assignment: CDR1 SEHNR and CDR2 FQNEAQ (reference sequence). Trimming removed 1 base from V and 8 bases from J, with 11 bases in between. The CDR3 runs to 13 residues. CDR3 sequence reads: CASSLDRDVEAFF. As DNA, the CDR3 is TGTGCCAGCAGCTTAGACCGGGACGTGGAAGCTTTCTTT. Variable domain in full (rest from reference TRBV7-9 and TRBJ1-1): DTGVSQNPRHKITKRGQNVTFRCDPISEHNRLYWYRQTLGQGPEFLTYFQNEAQLEKSRLLSDRFSAERPKGSFSTLEIQRTEQGDSAMYLCASSLDRDVEAFFGQGTRLTVV.

This clonotype was counted ten times or more. The V gene is TRBV19, the J gene TRBJ1-2; 7 bases fit TRBD1. The CDR3 runs to 16 residues. From germline, CDR1 is LNHDA and CDR2 SQIVND (reference sequence). The V gene end was trimmed by 5 bases and the J gene end by 7 bases; junction bases not matched to a gene: 16. DNA of the CDR3: TGTGCCAGTAGTCCGGGGAGACAGGGCCCATTAGGTGGCTACACCTTC. The encoded protein is CASSPGRQGPLGGYTF.

This clonotype was observed at least ten times. The chain links TRBV15 to TRBJ1-4, with D possibly being TRBD1 (5 bases). V gave up 0 bases and J gave up 0 bases, with 11 bases separating them. Per germline, CDR1 LNHNV and CDR2 YYDKDF (reference sequence). The CDR3 sequence is 17 residues long. CDR3 loop: CATSRERGRSTNEKLFF. DNA for the CDR3: TGTGCCACCAGCAGAGAGCGGGGCAGATCAACTAATGAAAAACTGTTTTTT.

The table lists this clonotype with a few counts. The rearrangement links TRBV5-1 to TRBJ1-1; 8 positions agree with TRBD1. Trimming removed 0 bases from V and 0 bases from J; junction bases left unmatched: 1. This CDR3 is 15 amino acids long. Per the germline V gene, CDR1 is SGHRS and CDR2 is YFSETQ. CDR3 nucleotide sequence: TGCGCCAGCAGCTTGGGGACAGGGATGAACACTGAAGCTTTCTTT. Encoded protein: CASSLGTGMNTEAFF.

The rearrangement uses TRBV20-1 and TRBJ1-3, with no clear D. Germline lookup yields CDR1 DFQATT and CDR2 SNEGSKA (reference sequence). The CDR3 contains 14 residues. The V gene lost 5 bases and the J gene lost 2 bases, with 13 bases spanning the gap. In DNA, the CDR3 is TGCAGTGCTGTCGACCCTGGGGCTGGAAACACCATATATTTT. Protein product: CSAVDPGAGNTIYF.

This chain uses TRBV10-3 with TRBJ1-6, with 8 bases identical to TRBD1. The trim removed 6 bases at V and 10 bases at J, leaving 8 bases unmatched. Per the germline V gene, CDR1 is ENHRY and CDR2 is SYGVKD. The CDR3 sequence is 14 residues long. The CDR3 coding sequence is TGTGCCATCAGGACAGGGGTTGACGGATCACCCCTCCACTTT. Translation: CAIRTGVDGSPLHF.

This chain joins TRBV9 and TRBJ2-7, with TRBD1 identical over 9 bases. CDR1 SGDLS and CDR2 YYNGEE come from the germline V gene. There are 15 residues in the CDR3. The V segment lost 1 base and the J segment 5 bases; nucleotides outside the gene matches: 7. The CDR3 nucleotides are TGTGCCAGCAGCGTATTTGACAGGGGGAGTAACGAGCAGTACTTC. Protein product: CASSVFDRGSNEQYF.

In its sample, this clonotype was seen once. V and J are TRBV2 and TRBJ1-1, with 7 nucleotides matching TRBD1. Per the germline V gene, CDR1 is SNHLY and CDR2 is FYNNEI. CDR3 size: 15 residues. V trimming: 5 bases; J trimming: 0 bases; junction bases outside the gene matches: 6. CDR3 in amino acids: CASSQRTGMNTEAFF. The CDR3, as DNA: TGTGCCAGCAGTCAACGGACAGGAATGAACACTGAAGCTTTCTTT.

This clonotype showed up many times. Germline and junction disagree at one end, which may indicate a read error. The chain couples TRBV6-1 to TRBJ1-2; the D gene is possibly TRBD1 (6 bases). The germline V gene has CDR1 MNHNS and CDR2 SASEGT. The CDR3 has 13 amino acids. The CDR3 DNA follows: TGTGCCAGCCTTTTCGACAGGCTCTATGGCTATACCTTC. Encoded protein: CASLFDRLYGYTF.

The chain carries TRBV5-1 and TRBJ1-6; D perhaps matches TRBD1 (5 bases). The germline V and J ends were trimmed by 3 bases and 7 bases, with 17 bases remaining between them. The CDR3 contains 16 residues. The germline V gene encodes CDR1 SGHRS and CDR2 YFSETQ. As DNA, the CDR3 is TGCGCCAGCAGCTCCGCCGGGACCACGGCAAATTCACCCCTCCACTTT. It encodes CASSSAGTTANSPLHF.

This clonotype has ten or more counts. This chain uses TRBV7-9 with TRBJ2-5; TRBD2 might be the D (7 bases). Germline lookup yields CDR1 SEHNR and CDR2 FQNEAQ (reference sequence). V was clipped by 5 bases and J by 4 bases, with 14 bases between them. The CDR3 extends over 14 amino acids. CDR3 protein: CASSRGGGGETQYF. The CDR3 DNA reads TGTGCCAGCAGCCGAGGAGGGGGGGGAGAGACCCAGTACTTC.

This rearrangement joins TRBV7-9 to TRBJ1-6; 8 nucleotides align to TRBD1. The CDR3 runs to 15 residues. CDR1 and CDR2 (germline): SEHNR, FQNEAQ (reference sequence). The trim removed 2 bases at V and 3 bases at J, leaving 0 bases unmatched. CDR3 sequence: CASSLTGGYNSPLHF. Written as DNA, the CDR3 is TGTGCCAGCAGCTTAACAGGGGGCTATAATTCACCCCTCCACTTT.

This clonotype was counted a single time. V and J are TRBV25-1 and TRBJ2-3; tentatively, D is TRBD1 or TRBD2 (5 bases each). The length of the CDR3 is 13 residues. Trimming removed 6 bases at V and 2 bases at J, with 9 bases between. Germline CDR1 MGHDK, CDR2 SYGVNS. The CDR3 here is CASSTGTTDTQYF. Here the CDR3 DNA reads TGTGCCAGCAGCACCGGGACCACAGATACGCAGTATTTT.

V is TRBV2 and J is TRBJ2-3; a weak D match, TRBD1 (5 bases). From germline, CDR1 is SNHLY and CDR2 FYNNEI. This CDR3 spans 15 amino acids. Deletions cut 8 bases from V and 0 bases from J, with 15 bases between. As DNA, the CDR3 is TGTGCCAGCCGACCTGACAGCACTAGCACAGATACGCAGTATTTT. It is translated as CASRPDSTSTDTQYF.

This chain links TRBV4-3 with TRBJ2-2; no definite D call. CDR3 length: 11 residues. Germline CDR1 LGHNA, CDR2 YSLEER. Trimming pared 9 bases from V and 3 bases from J, leaving 5 bases between. The CDR3 spells CARFDTGELFF. The CDR3 bases are TGCGCCAGGTTCGACACCGGGGAGCTGTTTTTT.

Remarks on this clonotype: Given the absence of the conserved phenylalanine or tryptophan at the CDR3 end, a read error is likely. The V and J genes are TRBV4-3 and TRBJ2-2; D ambiguous. Germline CDR1 LGHNA, CDR2 YSLEER. This CDR3 comprises 13 residues. V gave up 5 bases and J gave up 4 bases, with 8 bases separating them. The CDR3 DNA follows: TGCGCCAGCAGCGCAAGCGTCACCGGGGAGCTGTTTCTT. This sequence encodes CASSASVTGELFL.